This is a list of T cell receptor beta chains from one sample in a study of beta chain features in type 1 diabetes. The protocol was immunoSEQ multiplex PCR, while the TCRdb copy is restricted to in-frame clones and leaves out a portion. The table lists under 400,000 clones, roughly 12% of them singletons, with about 0.017% in the top ten. Sequencing was carried out using naive CD4+ T cells from blood. All receptors derive from a man aged 18 to 35 in good health. The CDR3 runs from the conserved cysteine through the conserved F or W. D genes are given only for firm matches. Some rows have no size entry. The others give once, few or many, or a class for an expanded clone.

>TRBV15|TRBJ2-3|TRBD1|NA
TGTGCCACCAGCAGAGGGGGACAGGGCGCAGATACGCAGTATTTT
CATSRGGQGADTQYF
>TRBV25-1|TRBJ1-2|TRBD1|few
TGTGCCAGCAGGCGGACAGGGATCTTCTATGGCTACACCTTC
CASRRTGIFYGYTF
>TRBV5-6|TRBJ1-6|NA|few
TGTGCCAGCGACCTCGGGGGGAACAATTCACCCCTCCACTTT
CASDLGGNNSPLHF
>TRBV28|TRBJ2-3|NA|NA
TGTGCCAGCAGTTTTGGCAGCACAGATACGCAGTATTTT
CASSFGSTDTQYF
>TRBV28|TRBJ1-3|TRBD1|NA
TGTGCCAGCAGGGTGACAGGGAACTCTGGAAACACCATATATTTT
CASRVTGNSGNTIYF
>TRBV29-1|TRBJ2-5|TRBD2|NA
TGCAGCGTTGTAGCAGCGGGGGGGCCCGAGACCCAGTACTTC
CSVVAAGGPETQYF
>TRBV30|TRBJ2-1|NA|few
TGTGCCTGGAGAGCACTAGCTGATAACGATGAGCAGTTCTTC
CAWRALADNDEQFF
>TRBV28|TRBJ2-1|TRBD2|few
TGTGCCAGCAGGGCGGGAGCGAGCTCCTACAATGAGCAGTTCTTC
CASRAGASSYNEQFF
>TRBV23-1|TRBJ2-2|NA|many
TGCGCCAGCCCTCCTAGCGAACAGGGGACCGGGGAGCTGTTTTTT
CASPPSEQGTGELFF
>TRBV4-3|TRBJ2-3|TRBD2|few
TGCGCCAGCAGCCCCGGACTAGCGGGAGGGCCGGATACGCAGTATTTT
CASSPGLAGGPDTQYF
>TRBV5-4|TRBJ1-2|NA|NA
TGTGCCAGCAGCTTGCTTGTAAACTATGGCTACACCTTC
CASSLLVNYGYTF
>TRBV7-2|TRBJ1-4|NA|few
TGTGCCAGCAGCGCTAGCGGGGGGCGGACTAATGAAAAACTGTTTTTT
CASSASGGRTNEKLFF
>TRBV30|TRBJ2-5|TRBD1|few
TGTGCCTGGAGTGGTGACAGGGGAGAGACCCAGTACTTC
CAWSGDRGETQYF
>TRBV6-6|TRBJ2-5|NA|few
TGTGCCAGCAGTTACCGACAGCCAACACAAGAGACCCAGTACTTC
CASSYRQPTQETQYF
>TRBV7-9|TRBJ1-1|NA|NA
TGTGCCAGCAGCTACCTGGTAACAGAAGCTTTCTTT
CASSYLVTEAFF
>TRBV29-1|TRBJ2-3|NA|NA
TGCAGCATTGGGGGGACTAGCACAGATACGCAGTATTTT
CSIGGTSTDTQYF
>TRBV29-1|TRBJ2-7|NA|NA
TGCAGCGTTCCCGCCTCCGGCGGCCCCTACGAGCAGTACTTC
CSVPASGGPYEQYF
>TRBV6-1|TRBJ2-7|NA|few
TGTGCCAGCAGTGACTCCAGGGGCGGCGAGCAGTACTTC
CASSDSRGGEQYF
>TRBV7-2|TRBJ2-7|NA|few
TGTGCCAGCAGCCAAAATGCGGGTTCCTACGAGCAGTACTTC
CASSQNAGSYEQYF
>TRBV30|TRBJ1-1|NA|many
TGTGCCTGGGGGCCTGGTCTGACTGAAGCTTTCTTT
CAWGPGLTEAFF
>TRBV9|TRBJ1-2|NA|NA
TGTGCCAGCAGCGTAGCTTCGAGCTATGGCTACACCTTC
CASSVASSYGYTF
>TRBV28|TRBJ2-7|TRBD1|NA
TGTGCCAGCACAACAGGGGTCTACGAGCAGTACTTC
CASTTGVYEQYF
>TRBV27|TRBJ1-2|TRBD1|NA
TGTGCCAGCAGCTCGATACGGACAGGGGTGAATGGCTACACCTTC
CASSSIRTGVNGYTF
>TRBV30|TRBJ1-3|NA|few
TGTGCCTGGAGTGTACGGGCCAGGGTCGGAAACACCATATATTTT
CAWSVRARVGNTIYF
>TRBV18|TRBJ2-1|TRBD2|few
TGTGCCAGCCCGGGACTAGCGGGATTGAATGAGCAGTTCTTC
CASPGLAGLNEQFF
>TRBV13|TRBJ2-7|NA|few
TGTGCCAGCAGCTTACAACCTAGCTCTTTGGAGCAGTACTTC
CASSLQPSSLEQYF
>TRBV7-2|TRBJ1-2|TRBD1|NA
TGTGCCAGCAGCTCTAGAACAGGGGGCCGAGGTGGCTACACCTTC
CASSSRTGGRGGYTF
>TRBV9|TRBJ2-5|TRBD1|NA
TGTGCCAGCAGCGTAGGGACAGGGCCTTGGGAGACCCAGTACTTC
CASSVGTGPWETQYF
>TRBV4-2|TRBJ1-2|NA|few
TGTGCCAGCAGCCAAGATCTTAGAGCGGGGGAGAACTATGGCTACACCTTC
CASSQDLRAGENYGYTF
>TRBV5-4|TRBJ2-3|TRBD2|few
TGTGCCAGCAGCTTGGGGGGACTAGCGGGGAGAGCAGATACGCAGTATTTT
CASSLGGLAGRADTQYF
>TRBV5-4|TRBJ1-3|NA|once
TGTGCCGGCCTAAACTGGGGCAGCCGAAACACCATATATTTT
CAGLNWGSRNTIYF
>TRBV10-3|TRBJ2-7|NA|NA
TGTGCCATCAGTGACAGGGGATCCTCCTACGAGCAGTACTTC
CAISDRGSSYEQYF
>TRBV28|TRBJ1-2|NA|NA
TGTGCCAGCACCCCTGAGCTAAGAGGCTACACCTTC
CASTPELRGYTF
>TRBV7-3|TRBJ2-2|NA|NA
TGTGCCAGCAGCCCCCCTAATGGCGGCCAAACCGGGGAGCTGTTTTTT
CASSPPNGGQTGELFF
>TRBV4-3|TRBJ2-3|NA|few
TGCGCCAGCAGCCAAGCTCCGGGACAAGAAACAGATACGCAGTATTTT
CASSQAPGQETDTQYF
>TRBV7-2|TRBJ2-2|NA|few
TGTGCCAGCAGCTTCCTAGAGGGCAACGGCGGGGAGCTGTTTTTT
CASSFLEGNGGELFF
>TRBV28|TRBJ2-7|NA|NA
TGTGCCAGCAGTTTAAGAGTTTACGGGGTGGCGTCTTTATTGTACTTC
CASSLRVYGVASLLYF
>TRBV5-6|TRBJ2-5|NA|few
TGTGCCAGCAGGAGGACTCAAGAGACCCAGTACTTC
CASRRTQETQYF
>TRBV11-2|TRBJ2-5|TRBD2|few
TGTGCCAGCAGCGGCGGGACTAGTGGGGAGACCCAGTACTTC
CASSGGTSGETQYF
>TRBV20-1|TRBJ1-2|NA|NA
TGCAGTGCCCGCTATGGCTACACCTTC
CSARYGYTF
>TRBV4-3|TRBJ2-1|TRBD2|NA
TGCGCCAGCAGCCAGTCAAGCGGGAGGGCCTACAATGAGCAGTTCTTC
CASSQSSGRAYNEQFF
>TRBV7-3|TRBJ1-1|NA|NA
TGTGCCAGCAGCTCCACAGGGTTCGCTGAAGCTTTCTTT
CASSSTGFAEAFF
>TRBV7-7|TRBJ2-5|TRBD1|NA
TGTGCCAGCAGCTTAGGGAGACAGGGGGAGACCCAGTACTTC
CASSLGRQGETQYF
>TRBV5-1|TRBJ2-7|TRBD1|NA
TGCGCCAGCAGCTCAGGGGGCGGACCCTACGAGCAGTACTTC
CASSSGGGPYEQYF
>TRBV19|TRBJ1-3|NA|NA
TGTGCCAGTATTGACGACAGCTCTGGAAACACCATATATTTT
CASIDDSSGNTIYF
>TRBV7-6|TRBJ2-1|TRBD2|NA
TGTGCCAGCAGCTTAGCGTACGTGTCGGGGGGGCCCGGTGAGCAGTTCTTC
CASSLAYVSGGPGEQFF
>TRBV7-3|TRBJ2-3|TRBD2|few
TGTGCCAGCAGCCCGGGACTAGCGGGATGGGCAGATACGCAGTATTTT
CASSPGLAGWADTQYF
>TRBV11-2|TRBJ2-6|TRBD1|NA
TGTGCCAGCAGCTTAGACGGACAGGCCGCCGGGGCCAACGTCCTGACTTTC
CASSLDGQAAGANVLTF
>TRBV5-1|TRBJ2-7|NA|few
TGCGCCAGCAGCTCTTCACCCAGGCTCGACAGCACTACCTCCTACGAGCAGTACTTC
CASSSSPRLDSTTSYEQYF
>TRBV27|TRBJ2-7|TRBD2|NA
TGTGCCAGCAGTTTCTGGAGCGGGAGCTACGAGCAGTACTTC
CASSFWSGSYEQYF
>TRBV6-5|TRBJ2-5|TRBD2|few
TGTGCCAGCAGGACTAGCGGAGAGACCCAGTACTTC
CASRTSGETQYF
>TRBV28|TRBJ2-7|NA|few
TGTGCCAGCAGGCCCGGCGGGATACCCTACGAGCAGTACTTC
CASRPGGIPYEQYF
>TRBV9|TRBJ2-7|NA|NA
TGTGCCAACAGCTCGACCCAGGGATACGAGCAGTACTTC
CANSSTQGYEQYF
>TRBV6-1|TRBJ2-7|NA|NA
TGTGCCAGCAGACAGGGCCACGAGCAGTACTTC
CASRQGHEQYF
>TRBV5-4|TRBJ1-2|TRBD1|NA
TGTGCCAGCACAAAGACAGGGCTGGATGGCTACACCTTC
CASTKTGLDGYTF